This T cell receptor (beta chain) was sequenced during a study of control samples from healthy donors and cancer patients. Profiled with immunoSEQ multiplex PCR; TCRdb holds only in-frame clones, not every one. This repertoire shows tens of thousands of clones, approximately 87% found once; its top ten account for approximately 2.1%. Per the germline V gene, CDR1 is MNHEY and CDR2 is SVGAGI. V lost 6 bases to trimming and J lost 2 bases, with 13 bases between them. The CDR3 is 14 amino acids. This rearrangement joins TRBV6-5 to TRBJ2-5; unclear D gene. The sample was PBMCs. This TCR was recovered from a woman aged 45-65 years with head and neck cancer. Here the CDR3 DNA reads TGTGCCAGCAGCCTTAGGGCCCTTCAAGAGACCCAGTACTTC. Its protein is CASSLRALQETQYF.